The following is a T cell receptor (beta chain) sequence with its context. The sample is drawn from a study of cytomegalovirus exposure and HLA in healthy donors. Trimming at V came to 5 bases and at J to 3 bases, leaving 5 bases not matched to a gene. CDR1 MNHNS and CDR2 SASEGT come from the germline V gene. CDR3 length: 15 residues. Using immunoSEQ multiplex PCR, the repertoire was profiled, and TCRdb retains in-frame clones only, with some absent. The sample holds about 98,000 clones; roughly 90% are singletons and the top ten take less than 7.5%. This receptor was identified in a man aged 18 to 30 in good health and CMV-seropositive. The sample consisted of PBMCs. V is TRBV6-1 and J is TRBJ2-7; 12 bases agree with TRBD2. As DNA, the CDR3 is TGTGCCAGCAGTCCAGGACTAGCGGGAATCTACGAGCAGTACTTC. Residues: CASSPGLAGIYEQYF.